This T cell receptor (beta chain) was captured by sequencing in a study of blood T cell repertoires in COVID-19. Some clones are missing from TCRdb's copy, which holds only in-frame ones; the method was immunoSEQ multiplex PCR. The table lists around 700,000 clones, around 89% of them singletons. In germline, CDR1 is LNHDA, CDR2 SQIVND (reference sequence). V was shortened by 6 bases and J by 0 bases, with 12 bases between the two germline ends. The CDR3 extends over 15 amino acids. Sample: peripheral blood. The sequence was obtained from a woman under 30 with acute or convalescent COVID-19. This chain joins TRBV19 and TRBJ1-5; weak D call: TRBD1 (6 bases). CDR3 sequence reads: CASSDRQYSNQPQHF. The DNA of the CDR3 is TGTGCCAGTAGCGACAGGCAGTATAGCAATCAGCCCCAGCATTTT.